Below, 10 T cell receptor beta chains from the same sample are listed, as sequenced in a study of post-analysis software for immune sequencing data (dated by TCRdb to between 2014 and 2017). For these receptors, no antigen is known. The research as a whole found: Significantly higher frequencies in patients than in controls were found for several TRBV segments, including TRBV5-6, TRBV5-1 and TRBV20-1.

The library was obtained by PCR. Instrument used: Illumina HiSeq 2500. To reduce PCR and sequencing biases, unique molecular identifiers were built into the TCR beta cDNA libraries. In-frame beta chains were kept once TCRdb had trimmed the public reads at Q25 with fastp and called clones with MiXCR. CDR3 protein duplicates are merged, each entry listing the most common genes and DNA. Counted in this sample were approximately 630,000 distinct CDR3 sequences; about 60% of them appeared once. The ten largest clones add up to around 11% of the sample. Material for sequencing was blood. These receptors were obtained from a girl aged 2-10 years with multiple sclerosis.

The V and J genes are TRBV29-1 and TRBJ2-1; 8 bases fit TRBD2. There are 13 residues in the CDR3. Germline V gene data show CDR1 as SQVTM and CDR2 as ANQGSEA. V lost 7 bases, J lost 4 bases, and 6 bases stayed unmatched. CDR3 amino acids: CSAPSGSYNEQFF. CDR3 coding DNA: TGCAGCGCCCCCAGCGGGAGTTACAATGAGCAGTTCTTC.

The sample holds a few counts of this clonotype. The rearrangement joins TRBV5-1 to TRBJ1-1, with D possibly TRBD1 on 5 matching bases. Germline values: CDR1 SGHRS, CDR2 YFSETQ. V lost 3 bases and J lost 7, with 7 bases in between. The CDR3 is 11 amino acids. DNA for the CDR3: TGCGCCAGCAGCTGGCAGGGTGAAGCTTTCTTT. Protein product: CASSWQGEAFF.

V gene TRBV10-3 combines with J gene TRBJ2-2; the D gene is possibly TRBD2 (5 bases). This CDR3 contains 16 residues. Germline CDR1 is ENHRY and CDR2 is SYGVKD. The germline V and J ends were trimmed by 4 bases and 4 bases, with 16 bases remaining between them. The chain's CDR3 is CAISVSGAGGTGELFF. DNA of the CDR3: TGTGCCATCAGTGTTTCGGGTGCAGGAGGCACCGGGGAGCTGTTTTTT.

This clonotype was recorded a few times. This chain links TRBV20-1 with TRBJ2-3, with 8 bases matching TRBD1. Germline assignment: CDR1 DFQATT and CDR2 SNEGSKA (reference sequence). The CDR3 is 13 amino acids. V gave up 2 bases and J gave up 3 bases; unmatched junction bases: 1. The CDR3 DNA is TGCAGTGCTAGACAGGGGGCAACAGATACGCAGTATTTT. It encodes CSARQGATDTQYF.

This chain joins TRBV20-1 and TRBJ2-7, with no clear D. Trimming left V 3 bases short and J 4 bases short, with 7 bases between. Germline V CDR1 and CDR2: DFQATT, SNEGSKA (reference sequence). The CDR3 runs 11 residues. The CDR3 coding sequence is TGCAGTGCTAGTTTTGGGTACGAGCAGTACTTC. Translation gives CSASFGYEQYF.

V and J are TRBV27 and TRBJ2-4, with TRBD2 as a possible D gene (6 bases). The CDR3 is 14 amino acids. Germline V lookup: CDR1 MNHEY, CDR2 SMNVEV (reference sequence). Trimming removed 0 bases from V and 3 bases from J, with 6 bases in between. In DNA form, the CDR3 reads TGTGCCAGCAGTTTATCGGGGGGCAAAAACATTCAGTACTTC. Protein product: CASSLSGGKNIQYF.

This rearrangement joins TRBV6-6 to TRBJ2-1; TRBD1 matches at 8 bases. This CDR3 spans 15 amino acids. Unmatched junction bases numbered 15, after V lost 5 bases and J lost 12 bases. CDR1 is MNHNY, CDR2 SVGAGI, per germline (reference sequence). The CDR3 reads CASSTPGRGQDGQFF. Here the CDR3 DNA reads TGTGCCAGCAGTACCCCCGGCAGGGGGCAAGATGGGCAGTTCTTC.

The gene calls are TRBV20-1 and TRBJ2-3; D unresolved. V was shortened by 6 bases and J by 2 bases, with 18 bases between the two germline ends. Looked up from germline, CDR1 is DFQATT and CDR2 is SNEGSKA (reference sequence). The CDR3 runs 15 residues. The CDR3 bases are TGCAGTGCGACCAACCGCCTGGCCTCCACAGATACGCAGTATTTT. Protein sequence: CSATNRLASTDTQYF.

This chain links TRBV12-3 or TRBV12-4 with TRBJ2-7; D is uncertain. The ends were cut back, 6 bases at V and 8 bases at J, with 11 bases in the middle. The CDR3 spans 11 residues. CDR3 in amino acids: CASRGSGKQYF. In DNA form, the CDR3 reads TGTGCCAGCAGGGGGTCGGGCAAGCAGTACTTC.

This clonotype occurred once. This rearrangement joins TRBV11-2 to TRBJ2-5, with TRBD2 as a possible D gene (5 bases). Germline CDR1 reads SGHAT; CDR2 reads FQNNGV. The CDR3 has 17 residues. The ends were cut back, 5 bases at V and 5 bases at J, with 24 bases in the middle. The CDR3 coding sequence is TGTGCCAGCAGCCTAAGCGTAGCGATACAACAAGGGGAGACCCAGTACTTC. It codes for CASSLSVAIQQGETQYF.